This record covers a single T cell receptor beta chain. Which antigen it targets is not known. One base away there is no much larger clone; base qualities are not given. Healthy HIV-negative adults with no recently reported acute infections or vaccinations were included as donors. Every donor was a Caucasian adult living in Nashville, Tennessee, USA. CD4+ T cells were enriched through magnetic negative selection, after which naive cells were positively selected on CD45RA and the remaining negative fraction served as the memory subset. After blood collection by leukapheresis, PBMCs were isolated using Ficoll-Histopaque density gradient centrifugation and then cryopreserved in the vapor phase of liquid nitrogen. Analytical flow cytometry was used to check the purity and quantity of every magnetically sorted T cell population. Genomic DNA was isolated from every sorted fraction and measured by UV absorbance on a Nanodrop 2000c.

The CDR3 starts with the cysteine, ends with the phenylalanine, and has 13 residues. Of the read, only the CDR3 DNA is kept; its 39 bases are in frame from base 1. CDR1 and CDR2 are read off the germline V gene (reference sequence) as LNHDA and SQIVND. A distance of 14 bases separates the germline ends of V and J, which lose 5 bases and 10 bases respectively. Using the deep immunoSEQ assay, TCR CDR3 regions were amplified from genomic DNA by multiplex PCR. Extracted genomic DNA from each cell subset was spread evenly across all wells of several immunoSEQ 96-well plates, with each plate serving as a replicate. For sorted subsets, roughly 190 ng of genomic DNA, equivalent to 25,000 to 30,000 T cell genomes, went into each replicate PCR. The purified libraries were quantified using a Qubit 3.0 fluorometer, sized with a Bioanalyzer 2100, and then quantified again using the KAPA Library Quantification kit. A separate single-read 150-cycle Illumina NextSeq 550 flow cell was used to sequence each immunoSEQ 96-well plate. The study's own analysis went as follows. Because only junctional sequences without quality scores were contained in the immunoSEQ output, filtering matching that applied to full-length reads could not be performed. Sequences were annotated with PyIR, a Python wrapper for IgBLAST v1.9, and V/J genes and CDR3 were assigned using IMGT germline references. Reads with weak V/J assignments (E-value above 1e-6), missing CDR3, stop codons, out-of-frame junctions, or ambiguous translated residues were removed. V3J clonotypes were defined as sequences sharing the same inferred V gene, J gene, and CDR3 amino acid sequence. Percentage overlap between repertoires was calculated by dividing the number of shared unique clonotypes by the size of the smaller repertoire. Richness of each repertoire was evaluated using RTK rarefaction, the Chao1 estimator, and Recon v2.1 estimates of unobserved clonotypes. Generation probabilities were computed with OLGA for all TCRbeta clonotypes obtained by the gDNA method from several donors. TCRdb retrieved this table from immuneACCESS and kept in-frame rearrangements only. Not all clones are present; in checked studies, unresolved V genes account for under half, and no reason is known for the remainder. V and J calls and clone size come straight from that table; D and trimming were deduced from the DNA. Across this sample there are almost 750,000 clones, with approximately 72% seen only once. Of the sample, around 1.8% falls within the top ten clones.

The data stem from a study of shared clonotypes between healthy human individuals (dated by TCRdb to between 2020 and 2021). Some background on the complete study: The cohort comprised a couple of women and a few men aged 18 to 49 years. For each donor, three plates each were used for CD4 naive and CD4 memory, two plates were used for CD8 naive, and one plate was used for CD8 memory. Blood TCR repertoires of roughly five healthy adults were deeply sequenced to estimate repertoire size and the extent of clonotype sharing between individuals. Libraries were prepared and TCR repertoires were sequenced by different laboratories using diverse techniques, in order to increase sequencing depth and limit assay-specific biases. Each donor's leukapheresis produced roughly between roughly 0.85 and 10 billion PBMCs. Overall study outcomes, separate from this receptor: Across a few donors, 5% to 6% of naive CD4, roughly 3.8% of naive CD8, 2.3% of memory CD4, and 0.4% of memory CD8 clonotypes were shared. Even with the large sequencing depth, rarefaction of the sorted-subset datasets indicated that sequencing was incomplete. Pairwise subsampling indicated that sequencing depth was expected to affect the degree of clonotype sharing among donors. Naive subsets generally had larger estimated clonotype richness than memory subsets. Because the study included only a small number of donors, the genetic and exposure-history diversity represented was limited. Sampling was limited to blood, and TCR repertoires in tissue likely differ from TCR repertoires in blood. Compared with non-shared clonotypes, clonotypes shared by all four sorted-subset donors had higher generation probabilities.

The rearranged chain carries TRBV19 and TRBJ1-4, with the D gene too uncertain to name. The material sequenced was memory CD4+ T cells sorted from blood. This sample's cell subset or site label indicates: CD45RA-negative fraction. The TCR was taken from a woman aged 25 to 39 in good health. The CDR3 here reads CASSVRESRKLFF. At the DNA level, the sequence is TGTGCCAGTAGTGTCCGGGAGTCGAGAAAACTGTTTTTT.